These 29 T cell receptor beta chains share one sample of origin, sequenced in a study of shared clonotypes between healthy human individuals. Profiled with immunoSEQ multiplex PCR; TCRdb holds only in-frame clones, not every one. This sample carries over 2 million clones, 85% to 95% of them seen once, and the ten largest clones take approximately 0.4%. The sequenced material came from naive CD4+ T cells from PBMCs. The subset is: CD45RA+ positively selected. The receptor set was obtained from a man younger than 30 in good health. Some clones in this sample may be carry-over from other donors' samples.

As concerns this clone: The same CDR3 can be traced to other DNA sequences in this sample. The chain couples TRBV20-1 to TRBJ2-5; D not resolved. In germline, CDR1 is DFQATT, CDR2 SNEGSKA (reference sequence). CDR3 length equals 11 residues. V was pared by 3 bases and J by 5 bases, with 7 bases between. The CDR3 region has the DNA TGCAGTGCTAGGGCCAGGGAGACCCAGTACTTC. This encodes CSARARETQYF.

The rearrangement joins TRBV7-6 to TRBJ1-4; the D gene is possibly TRBD1 (5 bases). V lost 8 bases and J lost 4, with 8 bases in between. The CDR3 extends over 12 amino acids. Germline CDR1 reads SGHVS; CDR2 reads FNYEAQ. CDR3 DNA sequence: TGTGCCAGCCGGGGGTTTAATGAAAAACTGTTTTTT. Translated: CASRGFNEKLFF. Drawing the rest from reference TRBV7-6 and TRBJ1-4, the complete variable domain is GAGVSQSPRYKVTKRGQDVALRCDPISGHVSLYWYRQALGQGPEFLTYFNYEAQQDKSGLPNDRFSAERPEGSISTLTIQRTEQRDSAMYRCASRGFNEKLFFGSGTQLSVL.

The V gene is TRBV2, the J gene TRBJ2-5; D not certain. The J call may be in error: the DNA end matches TRBJ2-7 better. Germline V CDR1 and CDR2: SNHLY, FYNNEI. The CDR3 contains 13 residues. The CDR3 is CASKRLSSYEQYF. CDR3 nucleotides: TGTGCCAGCAAGCGTTTGAGCTCCTACGAGCAGTACTTC.

V is TRBV6-5 and J is TRBJ1-1, with D possibly being TRBD1 (5 bases). Deletions cut 4 bases from V and 0 bases from J, with 9 bases between. Germline V gene sequence: CDR1 MNHEY, CDR2 SVGAGI. The CDR3 length is 14 residues. The DNA for the CDR3 is TGTGCCAGCAGTTGGGGGAACCTGAACACTGAAGCTTTCTTT. Its protein product is CASSWGNLNTEAFF.

The chain carries TRBV5-1 and TRBJ2-7; a weak D match, TRBD2 (6 bases). Germline V gene lookup returns CDR1 SGHRS and CDR2 YFSETQ. V was trimmed by 0 bases and J by 4 bases, leaving 14 bases between them. The CDR3 covers 15 residues. The CDR3 DNA sequence: TGCGCCAGCAGCTTGGCGGCGGGATCTTGGTACGAGCAGTACTTC. This translates into CASSLAAGSWYEQYF. Filled out from reference TRBV5-1 and TRBJ2-7, the complete variable domain reads KAGVTQTPRYLIKTRGQQVTLSCSPISGHRSVSWYQQTPGQGLQFLFEYFSETQRNKGNFPGRFSGRQFSNSRSEMNVSTLELGDSALYLCASSLAAGSWYEQYFGPGTRLTVT.

This clone was seen a single time. The CDR3 DNA reads as TGTGCCAGCAGCTTGGGCGGCACCCAAGGGACCTACGAGCAGTACTTC. Translated, it gives CASSLGGTQGTYEQYF. The chain recombines TRBV5-6 with TRBJ2-7, with D uncertain. The V gene's germline CDR1 is SGHDT and CDR2 YYEEEE. The CDR3 loop spans 16 amino acids. Trimming stripped 0 bases from V and 2 bases from J, with 15 bases between.

This clone was seen more than once but under ten times. The gene calls are TRBV11-2 and TRBJ2-7; perhaps TRBD2 as D (6 bases). The CDR3 is 13 residues long. Germline CDR1 and CDR2: SGHAT and FQNNGV. V was trimmed by 5 bases and J by 0 bases, leaving 8 bases between them. The CDR3 coding sequence is TGTGCCAGCAGCCCGGGGGACTCCTACGAGCAGTACTTC. Translating gives CASSPGDSYEQYF.

This clone came up once. V and J are TRBV11-2 and TRBJ2-2; D remains unclear. V shed 5 bases and J shed 6 bases, with 16 bases lying between them. The CDR3 sequence is 15 residues long. Germline lookup yields CDR1 SGHAT and CDR2 FQNNGV. The CDR3 DNA reads as TGTGCCAGCAGCGCCCAGGTGTTTGGGTCCGGGGAGCTGTTTTTT. It yields the protein CASSAQVFGSGELFF.

The chain joins TRBV9 to TRBJ2-1, with a tentative D call TRBD1 (6 bases). The CDR3 contains 13 residues. Germline lookup yields CDR1 SGDLS and CDR2 YYNGEE. The V end was cut by 4 bases, the J end by 9 bases, with 14 bases between. As DNA, the CDR3 is TGTGCCAGCAGCTCCCGGACAGTTTCTGAGCAGTTCTTC. Amino acids: CASSSRTVSEQFF.

As regards this clone: Other nucleotide sequences from this sample produce the same CDR3. The chain joins TRBV5-1 to TRBJ2-3, with D uncertain. This CDR3 comprises 13 residues. Between the trimmed V and J ends, which lost 0 bases and 1 base, there was a span of 3 bases. The germline V gene has CDR1 SGHRS and CDR2 YFSETQ. CDR3 DNA: TGCGCCAGCAGCTTGGTAGGCACAGATACGCAGTATTTT. This encodes CASSLVGTDTQYF.

The chain's CDR3 is CSALPTGREKLFF. The CDR3 coding sequence is TGCAGCGCCCTCCCGACAGGGAGGGAAAAACTGTTTTTT. The V call is TRBV29-1, the J call TRBJ1-4, with 7 bases fitting TRBD1. The CDR3 length is 13 residues. J gave up 8 bases and V 7 bases, and 10 bases lay outside the gene matches. In germline, CDR1 is SQVTM, CDR2 ANQGSEA.

This chain connects TRBV7-2 to TRBJ1-5; D not certain. The CDR3 sequence is 12 residues long. CDR1 and CDR2 (germline): SGHTA, FQGNSA. The V gene lost 2 bases and the J gene lost 5 bases, with 4 bases spanning the gap. CDR3 nucleotide sequence: TGTGCCAGCAGCTTACAGTATCAGCCCCAGCATTTT. Translating gives CASSLQYQPQHF. The full variable domain, with the rest looked up from reference TRBV7-2 and TRBJ1-5, is GAGVSQSPSNKVTEKGKDVELRCDPISGHTALYWYRQSLGQGLEFLIYFQGNSAPDKSGLPSDRFSAERTGGSVSTLTIQRTQQEDSAVYLCASSLQYQPQHFGDGTRLSIL.

V gene TRBV4-2 combines with J gene TRBJ2-7; no reliable D call. Trimming took 0 bases from V and 1 from J, leaving 7 bases between them. The CDR3 has 14 amino acids. Germline CDR1 and CDR2: LGHNA and YNFKEQ. The CDR3 sequence is CASSQDILSYEQYF. CDR3 sequence (DNA): TGTGCCAGCAGCCAAGATATACTGTCCTACGAGCAGTACTTC.

The chain uses TRBV5-1 and TRBJ2-2, with TRBD1 identical over 8 bases. The germline CDR1 and CDR2 sequences are SGHRS and YFSETQ. This CDR3 is built from 18 residues. Trimming at V came to 0 bases and at J to 1 base, leaving 8 bases not matched to a gene. The CDR3 protein is CASSLEGRGPMNTGELFF. DNA of the CDR3: TGCGCCAGCAGCTTGGAGGGCAGGGGGCCCATGAACACCGGGGAGCTGTTTTTT.

The table lists this clone with a count of one. Other DNA sequences from this sample encode an identical CDR3 as well. This chain connects TRBV5-1 to TRBJ2-5; the match to TRBD2 covers 8 bases. Looked up from germline, CDR1 is SGHRS and CDR2 is YFSETQ. Trimming cost V 2 bases and J 1 base; bases outside gene matches: 1. The CDR3 runs to 14 residues. CDR3 DNA sequence: TGCGCCAGCAGCTTCACTAGCGGCCAAGAGACCCAGTACTTC. Encoded protein: CASSFTSGQETQYF.

This clone has only a few counts. V usage is TRBV18 and J usage is TRBJ1-1; 7 nucleotides agree with TRBD1. The junction had 10 bases not matched to a gene; V was cut back by 4 bases and J by 2 bases. The germline V gene encodes CDR1 KGHSH and CDR2 LQKENI. The CDR3 covers 16 residues. The DNA of the CDR3 is TGTGCCAGCTCACTAAATACCGGGACAGTAAACACTGAAGCTTTCTTT. Its protein is CASSLNTGTVNTEAFF.

The chain combines TRBV11-1 with TRBJ1-4; D remains ambiguous. The V and J ends lost 5 bases and 5 bases respectively, with 9 bases between them. This CDR3 spans 13 amino acids. Germline V lookup: CDR1 SGHAT, CDR2 FQDESV (reference sequence). The CDR3 region is CASSPSVNEKLFF. The CDR3 bases are TGTGCCAGCAGCCCAAGCGTAAATGAAAAACTGTTTTTT.

Notes on this clone: The sample contains more than one DNA sequence encoding this CDR3. The chain combines TRBV6-5 with TRBJ1-4, with D hard to call. V dropped 2 bases and J dropped 7 bases, with 8 bases sitting between them. CDR1 MNHEY and CDR2 SVGAGI come from the germline V gene. The length of the CDR3 is 13 residues. Here the CDR3 reads CASSYGGGEKLFF. The DNA for the CDR3 is TGTGCCAGCAGTTACGGAGGAGGTGAAAAACTGTTTTTT.

In DNA form, the CDR3 reads TGTGCCAGCAGTTTATGGACAGGGGGTCAGGGGGAGCAGTACTTC. Translation gives CASSLWTGGQGEQYF. V and J are TRBV28 and TRBJ2-7, with 9 bases identical to TRBD1. In germline, CDR1 is MDHEN, CDR2 SYDVKM. The CDR3 contains 15 residues. V lost 0 bases and J lost 7; bases outside the gene matches: 7.

The rearrangement joins TRBV9 to TRBJ1-2; D is ambiguous. The germline CDR1 and CDR2 sequences are SGDLS and YYNGEE. This CDR3 has 14 residues. Trimming stripped 2 bases from V and 0 bases from J, with 8 bases between. CDR3 region: CASSVQASNYGYTF. The CDR3 DNA reads TGTGCCAGCAGCGTCCAGGCTTCTAACTATGGCTACACCTTC.

CDR3 amino acids: CASSEGGAVRGANEKLFF. CDR3 DNA sequence: TGTGCCAGCAGTGAAGGTGGCGCGGTAAGGGGAGCTAATGAAAAACTGTTTTTT. This chain connects TRBV2 to TRBJ1-4; a possible D gene is TRBD1 (5 bases). Trimming removed 1 base from V and 3 bases from J, with 18 bases in between. CDR3 length equals 18 residues. Germline V gene lookup returns CDR1 SNHLY and CDR2 FYNNEI.

The CDR3 DNA sequence: TGTGCTAGTGGTTTTATGAGCGGGGGCACAGATACGCAGTATTTT. Protein sequence: CASGFMSGGTDTQYF. V gene TRBV12-5 combines with J gene TRBJ2-3, with 7 bases that match TRBD2. CDR1 is LGHNT and CDR2 is FRNRAP in the germline V gene. The V segment lost 3 bases and the J segment 1 base; nucleotides outside the gene matches: 4. This CDR3 spans 15 amino acids. The full variable domain, its missing parts supplied by reference TRBV12-5 and TRBJ2-3, is DARVTQTPRHKVTEMGQEVTMRCQPILGHNTVFWYRQTMMQGLELLAYFRNRAPLDDSGMPKDRFSAEMPDATLATLKIQPSEPRDSAVYFCASGFMSGGTDTQYFGPGTRLTVL.

The chain recombines TRBV29-1 with TRBJ2-7; 14 bases map to TRBD2. With V trimmed by 6 bases and J by 2 bases, 9 bases remained unmatched. CDR1 and CDR2 from the germline V gene are SQVTM and ANQGSEA. The CDR3 is 16 residues long. In nucleotides, the CDR3 is TGCAGCGTCGTTGGACTAGCGGGAGGCACCCCCTACGAGCAGTACTTC. Amino acids: CSVVGLAGGTPYEQYF.

The chain joins TRBV28 to TRBJ2-7; D unclear. V was cut by 6 bases and J by 5 bases, with 17 bases left in between. CDR3 length: 14 residues. The germline V gene has CDR1 MDHEN and CDR2 SYDVKM. The CDR3 reads CASSILGSNNEQYF. CDR3 sequence (DNA): TGTGCCAGCAGCATACTCGGGTCGAACAACGAGCAGTACTTC.

Notes on this clone: This same CDR3 is encoded by further DNA sequences in the sample. This chain joins TRBV7-9 and TRBJ1-4; 8 bases map to TRBD1. CDR3 size: 16 residues. J gave up 0 bases and V 5 bases, and 5 bases lay outside the gene matches. Germline lookup yields CDR1 SEHNR and CDR2 FQNEAQ (reference sequence). CDR3 in DNA: TGTGCCAGCAGCCGGGGACAGGCTGCAACTAATGAAAAACTGTTTTTT. Translation gives CASSRGQAATNEKLFF.

V is TRBV19 and J is TRBJ2-7, with TRBD1 matching over 11 bases. CDR1 and CDR2 from the germline V gene are LNHDA and SQIVND (reference sequence). The CDR3 is made up of 15 amino acids. Losses at the gene ends were 9 bases for V and 3 bases for J; bases not matched to a gene: 10. Written as DNA, the CDR3 is TGTGCCAGGATAAGGCGGGACAGGGGGAACTACGAGCAGTACTTC. It yields the protein CARIRRDRGNYEQYF.

This chain connects TRBV7-2 to TRBJ2-7; tentative D call: TRBD1 (5 bases). Germline V CDR1 and CDR2: SGHTA, FQGNSA. V was trimmed by 2 bases and J by 3 bases, leaving 17 bases between them. The CDR3 covers 16 residues. The CDR3 coding sequence is TGTGCCAGCAGCTTATCGCGACAGAAACCCGTCTACGAGCAGTACTTC. The encoded protein is CASSLSRQKPVYEQYF.

The V gene is TRBV5-1, the J gene TRBJ2-1; 8 nucleotides match TRBD2. Looked up from germline, CDR1 is SGHRS and CDR2 is YFSETQ. There are 15 residues in the CDR3. The V gene end was trimmed by 4 bases and the J gene end by 8 bases; junction bases not matched to a gene: 11. The DNA for the CDR3 is TGCGCCAGCAGCCCACCTGGGGTAGCGGGATATGAGCAGTTCTTC. Translated, it gives CASSPPGVAGYEQFF.

The chain has TRBV7-9 and TRBJ2-7, with TRBD2 matching 7 bases. J lost 0 bases, V lost 11 bases, and 7 bases had no gene match. This CDR3 spans 13 amino acids. The germline CDR1 and CDR2 sequences are SEHNR and FQNEAQ (reference sequence). The CDR3 sequence is CAGQVAGSYEQYF. The DNA of the CDR3 is TGTGCCGGCCAGGTAGCGGGCTCCTACGAGCAGTACTTC.